This TCR beta chain was obtained from a study of blood T cell repertoires in COVID-19. Across the whole study: Collection of acute and convalescent COVID-19 samples took place in the United States, Italy and Spain. In each case, the material was cDNA or gDNA derived from T cells, B-cell-depleted T cells, or PBMCs.

Under the authors' procedure: Quantification of nucleated cells was approximated via reference gene primer amplification. Clones were sequenced by immunoSEQ multiplex PCR, and TCRdb holds only the in-frame ones, with some missing. Clone size and the V and J calls come from that table; the DNA yielded D and trimming. The data show approximately 350,000 clones, with about 89% seen just once and 1% to 1.5% held by the top ten. The CDR3 spans 15 residues. Trimming left V 3 bases short and J 4 bases short, with 14 bases between. Germline loops: CDR1 LNHDA, CDR2 SQIVND (reference sequence). This TCR came from a man between 35 and 55 years old with acute or convalescent COVID-19. The chain has TRBV19 and TRBJ2-3; TRBD1 might be the D (6 bases). The material sequenced was peripheral blood. CDR3 nucleotide sequence: TGTGCCAGTAGTATGGCACAGGGTGACGCAGATACGCAGTATTTT. Translated, it gives CASSMAQGDADTQYF. Filled out from reference TRBV19 and TRBJ2-3, the complete variable domain reads DGGITQSPKYLFRKEGQNVTLSCEQNLNHDAMYWYRQDPGQGLRLIYYSQIVNDFQKGDIAEGYSVSREKKESFPLTVTSAQKNPTAFYLCASSMAQGDADTQYFGPGTRLTVL.